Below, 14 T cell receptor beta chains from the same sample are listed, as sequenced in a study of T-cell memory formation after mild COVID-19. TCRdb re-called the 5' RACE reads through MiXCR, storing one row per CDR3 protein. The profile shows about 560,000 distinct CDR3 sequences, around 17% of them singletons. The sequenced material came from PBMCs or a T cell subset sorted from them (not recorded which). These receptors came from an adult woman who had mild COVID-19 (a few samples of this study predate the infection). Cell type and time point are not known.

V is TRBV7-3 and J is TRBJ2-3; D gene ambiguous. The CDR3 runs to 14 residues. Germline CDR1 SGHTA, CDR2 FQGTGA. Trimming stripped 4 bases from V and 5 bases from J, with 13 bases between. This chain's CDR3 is CASSSGIGGDTQYF. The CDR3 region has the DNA TGTGCCAGCAGCTCAGGTATCGGCGGAGATACGCAGTATTTT.

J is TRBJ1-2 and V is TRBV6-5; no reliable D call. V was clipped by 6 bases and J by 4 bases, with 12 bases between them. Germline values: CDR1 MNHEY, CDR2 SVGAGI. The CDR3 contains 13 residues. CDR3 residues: CASSYSNSYGYTF. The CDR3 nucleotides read TGTGCCAGCAGCTATTCGAATAGCTATGGCTACACCTTC.

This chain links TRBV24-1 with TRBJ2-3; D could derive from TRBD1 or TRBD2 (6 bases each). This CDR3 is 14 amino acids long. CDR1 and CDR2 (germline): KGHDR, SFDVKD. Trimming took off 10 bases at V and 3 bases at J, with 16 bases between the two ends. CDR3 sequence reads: CATGSRGHTDTQYF. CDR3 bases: TGTGCCACTGGATCCCGGGGGCATACAGATACGCAGTATTTT.

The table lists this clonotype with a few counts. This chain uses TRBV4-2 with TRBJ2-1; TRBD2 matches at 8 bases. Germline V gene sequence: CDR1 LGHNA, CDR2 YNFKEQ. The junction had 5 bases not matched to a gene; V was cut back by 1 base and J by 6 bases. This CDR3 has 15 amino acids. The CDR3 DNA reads TGTGCCAGCAGCCAAGTCCGGCGGGAGGCCAATGAGCAGTTCTTC. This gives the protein CASSQVRREANEQFF.

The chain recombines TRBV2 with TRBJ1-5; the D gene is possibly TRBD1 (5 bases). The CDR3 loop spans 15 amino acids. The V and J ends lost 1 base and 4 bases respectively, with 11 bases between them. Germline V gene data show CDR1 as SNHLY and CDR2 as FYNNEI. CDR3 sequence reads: CASSEGGARNQPQHF. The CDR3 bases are TGTGCCAGCAGTGAAGGAGGGGCACGTAATCAGCCCCAGCATTTT.

The CDR3 here is CASSPGTGSSYGYTF. The CDR3 region has the DNA TGTGCCAGCAGCCCCGGGACAGGGTCTAGCTATGGCTACACCTTC. The chain carries TRBV7-2 and TRBJ1-2, with TRBD1 identical over 9 bases. This CDR3 comprises 15 residues. V was clipped by 5 bases and J by 4 bases; unmatched bases: 8. Germline V gene lookup returns CDR1 SGHTA and CDR2 FQGNSA. Using reference TRBV7-2 and TRBJ1-2 for the parts outside the CDR3, the full variable domain is GAGVSQSPSNKVTEKGKDVELRCDPISGHTALYWYRQSLGQGLEFLIYFQGNSAPDKSGLPSDRFSAERTGGSVSTLTIQRTQQEDSAVYLCASSPGTGSSYGYTFGSGTRLTVV.

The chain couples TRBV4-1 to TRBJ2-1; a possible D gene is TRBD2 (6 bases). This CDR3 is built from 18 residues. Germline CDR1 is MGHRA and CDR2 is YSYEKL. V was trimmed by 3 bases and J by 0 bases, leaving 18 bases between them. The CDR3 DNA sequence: TGCGCCAGCAGCCAGCAAGAGGGACTGATAAGCTCCTACAATGAGCAGTTCTTC. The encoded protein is CASSQQEGLISSYNEQFF.

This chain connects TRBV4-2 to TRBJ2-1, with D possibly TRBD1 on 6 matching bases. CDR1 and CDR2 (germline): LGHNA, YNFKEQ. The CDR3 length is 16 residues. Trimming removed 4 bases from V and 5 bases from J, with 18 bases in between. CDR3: CASSPYRARGHNEQFF. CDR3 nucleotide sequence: TGTGCCAGCAGCCCCTACAGGGCCAGAGGACACAATGAGCAGTTCTTC.

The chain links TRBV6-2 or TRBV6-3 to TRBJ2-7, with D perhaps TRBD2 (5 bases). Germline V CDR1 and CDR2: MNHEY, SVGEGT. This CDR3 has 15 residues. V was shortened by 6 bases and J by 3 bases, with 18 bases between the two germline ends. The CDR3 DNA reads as TGTGCCAGCAGCAGGACCCACGAGGGAGACTACGAGCAGTACTTC. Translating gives CASSRTHEGDYEQYF.

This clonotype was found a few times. The DNA of the CDR3 is TGTGCCAGCAGTCCAGGGGGAACTACGTTATACGAGCAGTACTTC. It codes for CASSPGGTTLYEQYF. The chain has TRBV2 and TRBJ2-7, with 7 nucleotides matching TRBD1. CDR1 is SNHLY, CDR2 FYNNEI, per germline. The CDR3 loop spans 15 amino acids. Trimming at V came to 5 bases and at J to 4 bases, leaving 11 bases not matched to a gene.

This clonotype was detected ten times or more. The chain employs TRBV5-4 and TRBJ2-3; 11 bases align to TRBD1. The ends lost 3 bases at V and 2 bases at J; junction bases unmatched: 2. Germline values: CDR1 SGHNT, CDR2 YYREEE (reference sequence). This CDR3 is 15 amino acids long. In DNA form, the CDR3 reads TGTGCCAGCAGCTACGGACAGGGGGCCACAGATACGCAGTATTTT. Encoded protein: CASSYGQGATDTQYF.

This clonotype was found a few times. DNA for the CDR3: TGTGCCAGCAGCGTCTCCCCGGGACGGGATCAAGAGACCCAGTACTTC. This sequence encodes CASSVSPGRDQETQYF. The rearrangement links TRBV9 to TRBJ2-5; D is perhaps TRBD1 or TRBD2 (5 bases each). The CDR3 loop spans 16 amino acids. V lost 2 bases to trimming and J lost 2 bases, with 16 bases between them. From germline, CDR1 is SGDLS and CDR2 YYNGEE.

The CDR3 DNA reads TGTGCCTGGAGTGCCGACAGGACCTACACCGGGGAGCTGTTTTTT. Translated, it gives CAWSADRTYTGELFF. J is TRBJ2-2 and V is TRBV30; TRBD1 is a possible D gene (6 bases). Trimming took off 1 base at V and 3 bases at J, with 12 bases between the two ends. The CDR3 is made up of 15 amino acids. CDR1 is GTSNPN and CDR2 is SVGIG in the germline V gene (reference sequence).

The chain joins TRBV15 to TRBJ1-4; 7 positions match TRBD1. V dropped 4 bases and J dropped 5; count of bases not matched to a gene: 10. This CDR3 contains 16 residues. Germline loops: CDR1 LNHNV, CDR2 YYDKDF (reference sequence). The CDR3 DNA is TGTGCCACCAGCAACCCCTTCACGGGACAGAATGAAAAACTGTTTTTT. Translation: CATSNPFTGQNEKLFF.